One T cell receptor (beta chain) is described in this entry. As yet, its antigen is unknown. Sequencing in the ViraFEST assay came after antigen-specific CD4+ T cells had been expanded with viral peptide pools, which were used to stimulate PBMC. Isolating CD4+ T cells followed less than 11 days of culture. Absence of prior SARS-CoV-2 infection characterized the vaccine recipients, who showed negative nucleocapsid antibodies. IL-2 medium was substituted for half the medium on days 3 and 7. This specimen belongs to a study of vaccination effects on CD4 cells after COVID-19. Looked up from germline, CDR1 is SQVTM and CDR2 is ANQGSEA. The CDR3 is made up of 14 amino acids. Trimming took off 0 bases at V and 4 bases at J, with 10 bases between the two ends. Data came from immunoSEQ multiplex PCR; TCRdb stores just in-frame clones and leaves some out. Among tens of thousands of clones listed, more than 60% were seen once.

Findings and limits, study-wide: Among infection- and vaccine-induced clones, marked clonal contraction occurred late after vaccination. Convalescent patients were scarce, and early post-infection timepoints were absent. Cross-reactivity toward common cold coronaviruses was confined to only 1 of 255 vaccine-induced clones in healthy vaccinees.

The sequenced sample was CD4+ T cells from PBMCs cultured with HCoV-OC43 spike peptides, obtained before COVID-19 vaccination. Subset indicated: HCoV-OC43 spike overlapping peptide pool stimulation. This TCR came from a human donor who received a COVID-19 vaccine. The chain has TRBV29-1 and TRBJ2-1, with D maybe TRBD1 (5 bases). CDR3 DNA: TGCAGCGTTGAAGATGTTCGACAGTACAATGAGCAGTTCTTC. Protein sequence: CSVEDVRQYNEQFF.